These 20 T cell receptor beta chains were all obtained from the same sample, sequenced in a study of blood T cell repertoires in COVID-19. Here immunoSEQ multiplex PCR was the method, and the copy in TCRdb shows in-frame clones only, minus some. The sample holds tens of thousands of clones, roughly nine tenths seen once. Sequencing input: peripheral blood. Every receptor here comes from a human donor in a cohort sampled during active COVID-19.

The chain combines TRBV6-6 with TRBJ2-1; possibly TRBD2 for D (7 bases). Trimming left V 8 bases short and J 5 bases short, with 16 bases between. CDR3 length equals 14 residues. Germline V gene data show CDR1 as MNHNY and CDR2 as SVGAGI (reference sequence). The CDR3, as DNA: TGTGCCAGCCATGGGGGGGGGCGAAACAATGAGCAGTTCTTC. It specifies CASHGGGRNNEQFF.

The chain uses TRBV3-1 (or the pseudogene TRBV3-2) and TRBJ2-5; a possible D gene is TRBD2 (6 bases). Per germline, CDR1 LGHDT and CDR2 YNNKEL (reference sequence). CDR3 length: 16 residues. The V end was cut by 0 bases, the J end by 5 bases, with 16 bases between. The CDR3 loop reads CASSQESGEAGETQYF. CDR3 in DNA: TGTGCCAGCAGCCAAGAATCGGGAGAAGCGGGCGAGACCCAGTACTTC.

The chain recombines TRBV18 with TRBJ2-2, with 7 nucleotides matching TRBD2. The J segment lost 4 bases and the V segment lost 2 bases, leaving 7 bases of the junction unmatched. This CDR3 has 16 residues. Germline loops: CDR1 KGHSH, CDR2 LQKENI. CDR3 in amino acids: CASSPGRERGTGELFF. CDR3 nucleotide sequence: TGTGCCAGCTCACCAGGGCGGGAGCGAGGCACCGGGGAGCTGTTTTTT. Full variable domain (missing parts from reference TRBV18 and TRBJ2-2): NAGVMQNPRHLVRRRGQEARLRCSPMKGHSHVYWYRQLPEEGLKFMVYLQKENIIDESGMPKERFSAEFPKEGPSILRIQQVVRGDSAAYFCASSPGRERGTGELFFGEGSRLTVL.

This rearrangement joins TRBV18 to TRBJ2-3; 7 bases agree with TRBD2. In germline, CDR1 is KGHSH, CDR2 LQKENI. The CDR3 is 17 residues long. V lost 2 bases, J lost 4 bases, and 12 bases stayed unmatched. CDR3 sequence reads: CASSPWAAGATPDTQYF. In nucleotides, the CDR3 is TGTGCCAGCTCACCATGGGCGGCGGGAGCGACCCCAGATACGCAGTATTTT.

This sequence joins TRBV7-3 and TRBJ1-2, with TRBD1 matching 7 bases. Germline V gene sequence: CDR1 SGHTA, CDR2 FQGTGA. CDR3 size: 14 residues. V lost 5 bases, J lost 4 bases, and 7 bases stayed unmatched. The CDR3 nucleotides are TGTGCCAGCAGCCCGGACCGGGACAGCTATGGCTACACCTTC. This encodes CASSPDRDSYGYTF.

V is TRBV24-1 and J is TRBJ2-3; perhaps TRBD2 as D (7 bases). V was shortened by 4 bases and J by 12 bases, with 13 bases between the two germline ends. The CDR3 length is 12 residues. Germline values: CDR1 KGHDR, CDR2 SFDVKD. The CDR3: CATSEGGASQYF. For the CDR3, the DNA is TGTGCCACCAGTGAGGGGGGGGCCTCCCAGTATTTT.

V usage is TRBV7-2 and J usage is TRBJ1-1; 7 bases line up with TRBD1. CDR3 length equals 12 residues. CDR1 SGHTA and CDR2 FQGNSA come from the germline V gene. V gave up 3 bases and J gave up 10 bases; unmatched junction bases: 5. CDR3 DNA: TGTGCCAGCAGCTTCTACCAGGGGGGAGCTTTCTTT. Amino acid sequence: CASSFYQGGAFF.

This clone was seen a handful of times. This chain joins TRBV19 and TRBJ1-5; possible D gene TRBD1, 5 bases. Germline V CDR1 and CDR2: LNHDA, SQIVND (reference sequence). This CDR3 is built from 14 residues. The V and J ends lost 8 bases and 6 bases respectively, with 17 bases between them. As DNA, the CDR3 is TGTGCCAGTCGAGAGGCAGGGTGGGGTCAGCCCCAGCATTTT. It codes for CASREAGWGQPQHF.

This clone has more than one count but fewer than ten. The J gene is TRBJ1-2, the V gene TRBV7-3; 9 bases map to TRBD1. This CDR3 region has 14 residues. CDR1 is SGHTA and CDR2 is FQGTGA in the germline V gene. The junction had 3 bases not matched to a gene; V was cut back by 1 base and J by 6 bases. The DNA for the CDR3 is TGTGCCAGCAGCTTAAGGGGACAGGGCAATGGCTACACCTTC. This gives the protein CASSLRGQGNGYTF.

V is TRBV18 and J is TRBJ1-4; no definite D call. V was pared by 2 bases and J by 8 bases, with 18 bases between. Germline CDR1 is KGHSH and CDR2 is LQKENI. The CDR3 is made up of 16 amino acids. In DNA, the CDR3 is TGTGCCAGCTCACCAAATTCCGAGGGCCTCGGGGAAAAACTGTTTTTT. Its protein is CASSPNSEGLGEKLFF.

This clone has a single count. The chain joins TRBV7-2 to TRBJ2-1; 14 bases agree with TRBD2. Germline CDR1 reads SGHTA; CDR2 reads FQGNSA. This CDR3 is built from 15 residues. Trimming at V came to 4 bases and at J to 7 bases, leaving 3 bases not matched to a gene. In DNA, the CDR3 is TGTGCCAGCAGCTCGGGACTAGCGGGGGATAATGAGCAGTTCTTC. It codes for CASSSGLAGDNEQFF.

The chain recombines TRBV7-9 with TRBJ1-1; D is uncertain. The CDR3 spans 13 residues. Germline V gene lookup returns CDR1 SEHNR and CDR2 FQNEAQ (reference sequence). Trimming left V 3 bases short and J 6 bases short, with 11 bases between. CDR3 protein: CASSFSVNAEAFF. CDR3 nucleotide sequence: TGTGCCAGCAGCTTTAGTGTTAACGCTGAAGCTTTCTTT.

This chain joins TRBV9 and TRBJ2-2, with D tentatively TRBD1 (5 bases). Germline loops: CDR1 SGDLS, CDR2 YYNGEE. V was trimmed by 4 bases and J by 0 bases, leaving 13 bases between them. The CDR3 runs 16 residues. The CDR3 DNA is TGTGCCAGCAGCCCCCGACAGAGCTCGAACACCGGGGAGCTGTTTTTT. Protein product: CASSPRQSSNTGELFF.

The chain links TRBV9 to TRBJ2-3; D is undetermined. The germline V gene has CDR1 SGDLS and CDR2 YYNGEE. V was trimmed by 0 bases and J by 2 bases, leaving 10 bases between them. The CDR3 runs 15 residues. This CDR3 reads CASSVAVRNTDTQYF. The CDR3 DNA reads TGTGCCAGCAGCGTAGCAGTGAGGAACACAGATACGCAGTATTTT.

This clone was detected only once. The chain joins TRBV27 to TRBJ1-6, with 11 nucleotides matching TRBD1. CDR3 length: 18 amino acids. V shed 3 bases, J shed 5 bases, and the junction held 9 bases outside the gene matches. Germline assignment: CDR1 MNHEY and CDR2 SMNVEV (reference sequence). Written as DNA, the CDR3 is TGTGCCAGCAGTTTGGACAGGGGGCGCGTAGGACATAATTCACCCCTCCACTTT. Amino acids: CASSLDRGRVGHNSPLHF.

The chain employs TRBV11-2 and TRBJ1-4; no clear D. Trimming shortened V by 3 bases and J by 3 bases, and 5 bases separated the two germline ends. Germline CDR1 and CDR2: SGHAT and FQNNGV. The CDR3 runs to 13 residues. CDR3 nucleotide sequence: TGTGCCAGCAGCTTGACATCTAATGAAAAACTGTTTTTT. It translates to CASSLTSNEKLFF.

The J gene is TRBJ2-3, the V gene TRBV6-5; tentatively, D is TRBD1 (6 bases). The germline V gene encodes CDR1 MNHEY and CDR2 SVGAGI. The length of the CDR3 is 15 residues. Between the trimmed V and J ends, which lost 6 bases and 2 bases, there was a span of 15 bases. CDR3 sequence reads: CASRGWTEATDTQYF. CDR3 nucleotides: TGTGCCAGCAGGGGCTGGACAGAGGCCACAGATACGCAGTATTTT.

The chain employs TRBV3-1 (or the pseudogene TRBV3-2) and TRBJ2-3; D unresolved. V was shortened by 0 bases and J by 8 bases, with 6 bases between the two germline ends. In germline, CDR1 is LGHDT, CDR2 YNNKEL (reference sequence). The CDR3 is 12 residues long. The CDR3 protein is CASSQDVFTQYF. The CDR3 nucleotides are TGTGCCAGCAGCCAAGACGTTTTTACGCAGTATTTT.

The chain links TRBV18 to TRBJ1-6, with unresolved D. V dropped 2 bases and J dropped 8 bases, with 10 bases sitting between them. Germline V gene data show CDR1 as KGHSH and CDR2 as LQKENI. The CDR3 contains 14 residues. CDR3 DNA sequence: TGTGCCAGCTCACCAGGAGGTTTGTATTCACCCCTCCACTTT. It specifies CASSPGGLYSPLHF.

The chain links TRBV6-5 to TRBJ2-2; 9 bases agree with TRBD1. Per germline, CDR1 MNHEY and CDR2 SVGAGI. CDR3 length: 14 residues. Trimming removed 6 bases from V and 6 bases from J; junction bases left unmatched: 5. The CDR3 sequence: CASRGQGPPGELFF. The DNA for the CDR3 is TGTGCCAGCAGGGGACAGGGACCCCCCGGGGAGCTGTTTTTT.